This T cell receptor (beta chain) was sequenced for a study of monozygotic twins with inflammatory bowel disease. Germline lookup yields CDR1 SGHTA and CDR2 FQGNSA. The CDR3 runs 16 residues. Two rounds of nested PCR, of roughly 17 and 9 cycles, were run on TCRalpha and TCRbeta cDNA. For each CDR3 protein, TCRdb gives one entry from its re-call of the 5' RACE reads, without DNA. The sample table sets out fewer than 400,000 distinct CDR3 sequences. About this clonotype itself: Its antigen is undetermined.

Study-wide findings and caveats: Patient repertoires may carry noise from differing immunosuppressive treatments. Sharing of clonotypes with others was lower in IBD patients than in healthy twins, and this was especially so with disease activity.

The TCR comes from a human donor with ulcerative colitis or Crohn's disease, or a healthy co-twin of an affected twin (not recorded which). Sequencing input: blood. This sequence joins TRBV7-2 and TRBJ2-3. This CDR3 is CASSLNVGATTDTQYF.